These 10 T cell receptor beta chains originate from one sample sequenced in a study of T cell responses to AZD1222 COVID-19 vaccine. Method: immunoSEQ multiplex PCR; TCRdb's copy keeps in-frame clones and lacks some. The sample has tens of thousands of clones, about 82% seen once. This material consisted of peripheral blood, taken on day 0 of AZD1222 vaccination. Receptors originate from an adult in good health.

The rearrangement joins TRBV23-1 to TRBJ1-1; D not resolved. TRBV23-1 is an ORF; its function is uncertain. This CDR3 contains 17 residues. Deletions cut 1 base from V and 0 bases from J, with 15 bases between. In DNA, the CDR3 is TGCGCCAGCAGTCAATGGTTAAAGGACGGCATGAACACTGAAGCTTTCTTT. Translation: CASSQWLKDGMNTEAFF.

The CDR3 is CASSPPPAGNEQFF. The DNA of the CDR3 is TGTGCCAGCTCGCCCCCGCCCGCGGGTAATGAGCAGTTCTTC. V is TRBV18 and J is TRBJ2-1, with D tentatively TRBD2 (5 bases). Looked up from germline, CDR1 is KGHSH and CDR2 is LQKENI. V lost 6 bases to trimming and J lost 7 bases, with 16 bases between them. The CDR3 totals 14 residues.

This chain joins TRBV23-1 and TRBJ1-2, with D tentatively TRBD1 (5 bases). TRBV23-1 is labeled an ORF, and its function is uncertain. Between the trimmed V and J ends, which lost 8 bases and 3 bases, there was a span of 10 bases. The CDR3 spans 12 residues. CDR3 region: CASAGYYYGYTF. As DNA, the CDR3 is TGCGCCAGCGCAGGGTATTACTATGGCTACACCTTC.

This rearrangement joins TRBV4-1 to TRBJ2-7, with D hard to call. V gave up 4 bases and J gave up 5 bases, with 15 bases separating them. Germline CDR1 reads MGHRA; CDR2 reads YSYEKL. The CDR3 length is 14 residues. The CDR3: CASSRVLLMDEQYF. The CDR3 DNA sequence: TGCGCCAGCAGCCGAGTCCTTCTTATGGACGAGCAGTACTTC.

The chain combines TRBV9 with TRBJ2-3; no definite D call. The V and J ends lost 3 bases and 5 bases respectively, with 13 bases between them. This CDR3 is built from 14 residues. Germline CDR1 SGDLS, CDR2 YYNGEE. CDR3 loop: CASSARHAVDTQYF. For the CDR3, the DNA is TGTGCCAGCAGCGCCAGACACGCCGTAGATACGCAGTATTTT. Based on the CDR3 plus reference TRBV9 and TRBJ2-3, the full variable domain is DSGVTQTPKHLITATGQRVTLRCSPRSGDLSVYWYQQSLDQGLQFLIQYYNGEERAKGNILERFSAQQFPDLHSELNLSSLELGDSALYFCASSARHAVDTQYFGPGTRLTVL.

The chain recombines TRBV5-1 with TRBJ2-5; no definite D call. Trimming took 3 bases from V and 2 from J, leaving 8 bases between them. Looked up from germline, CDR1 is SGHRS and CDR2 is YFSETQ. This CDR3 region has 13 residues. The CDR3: CASSSGYQETQYF. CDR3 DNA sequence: TGCGCCAGCAGCTCCGGGTATCAAGAGACCCAGTACTTC.

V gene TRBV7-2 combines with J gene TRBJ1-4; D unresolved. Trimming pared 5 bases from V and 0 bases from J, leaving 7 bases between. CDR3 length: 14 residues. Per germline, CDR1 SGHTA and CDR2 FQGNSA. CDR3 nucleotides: TGTGCCAGCAGCAGTAGTGCAACTAATGAAAAACTGTTTTTT. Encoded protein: CASSSSATNEKLFF. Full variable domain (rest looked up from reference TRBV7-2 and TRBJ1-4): GAGVSQSPSNKVTEKGKDVELRCDPISGHTALYWYRQSLGQGLEFLIYFQGNSAPDKSGLPSDRFSAERTGGSVSTLTIQRTQQEDSAVYLCASSSSATNEKLFFGSGTQLSVL.

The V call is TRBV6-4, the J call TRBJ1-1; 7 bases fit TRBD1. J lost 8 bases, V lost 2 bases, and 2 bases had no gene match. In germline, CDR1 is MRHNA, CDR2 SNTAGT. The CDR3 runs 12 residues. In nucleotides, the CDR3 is TGTGCCAGCAGTGACGAAGGGGGCGAAGCTTTCTTT. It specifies CASSDEGGEAFF.

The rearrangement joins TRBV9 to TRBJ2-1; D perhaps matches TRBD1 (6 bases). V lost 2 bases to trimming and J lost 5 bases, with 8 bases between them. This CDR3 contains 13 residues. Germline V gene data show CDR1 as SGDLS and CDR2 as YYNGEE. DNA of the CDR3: TGTGCCAGCAGCGTCCGACAGGACAATGAGCAGTTCTTC. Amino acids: CASSVRQDNEQFF.

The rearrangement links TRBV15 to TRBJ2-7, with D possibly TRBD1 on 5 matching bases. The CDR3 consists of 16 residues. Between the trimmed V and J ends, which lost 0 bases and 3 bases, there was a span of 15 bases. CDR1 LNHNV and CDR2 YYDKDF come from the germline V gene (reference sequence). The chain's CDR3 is CATSRDGARTDYEQYF. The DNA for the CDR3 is TGTGCCACCAGCAGAGATGGGGCTAGAACAGACTACGAGCAGTACTTC.